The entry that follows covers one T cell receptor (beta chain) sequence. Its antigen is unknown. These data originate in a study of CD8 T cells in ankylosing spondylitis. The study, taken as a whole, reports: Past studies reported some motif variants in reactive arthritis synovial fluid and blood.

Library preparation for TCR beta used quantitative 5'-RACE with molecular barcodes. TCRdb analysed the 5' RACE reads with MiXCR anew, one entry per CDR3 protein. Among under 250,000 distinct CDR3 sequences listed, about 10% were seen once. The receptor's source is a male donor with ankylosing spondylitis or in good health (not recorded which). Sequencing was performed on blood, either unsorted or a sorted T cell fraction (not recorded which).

CDR3 amino acids: CASSFDQGISYEQYF. CDR3 sequence (DNA): TGTGCCAGCAGCTTTGATCAGGGGATCTCCTACGAGCAGTACTTC. The chain couples TRBV11-2 to TRBJ2-7; maybe TRBD1 (6 bases). Germline V CDR1 and CDR2: SGHAT, FQNNGV. Trimming shortened V by 3 bases and J by 0 bases, and 12 bases separated the two germline ends. This CDR3 spans 15 amino acids.